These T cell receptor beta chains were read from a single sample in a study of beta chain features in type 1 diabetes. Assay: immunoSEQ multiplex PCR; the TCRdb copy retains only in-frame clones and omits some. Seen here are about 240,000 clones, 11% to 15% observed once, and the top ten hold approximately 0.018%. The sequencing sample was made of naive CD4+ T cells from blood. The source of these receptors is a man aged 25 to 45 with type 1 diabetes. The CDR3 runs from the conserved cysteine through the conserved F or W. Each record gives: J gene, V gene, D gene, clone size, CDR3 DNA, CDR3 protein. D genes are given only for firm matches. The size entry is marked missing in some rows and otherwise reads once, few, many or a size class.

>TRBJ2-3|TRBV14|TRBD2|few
TGTGCCAGCAGATCCGCGGGAGGCACAGATACGCAGTATTTT
CASRSAGGTDTQYF
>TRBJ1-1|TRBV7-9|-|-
TGTGCCAGCAGCTCGACAGTGAACACTGAAGCTTTCTTT
CASSSTVNTEAFF
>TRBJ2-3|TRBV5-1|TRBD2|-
TGCGCCAGCAGCGTCGGGACTAGCGGGGTCACAGATACGCAGTATTTT
CASSVGTSGVTDTQYF
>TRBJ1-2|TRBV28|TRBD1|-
TGTGCCAGCAATCTTTCGGGACAGTCTAACTATGGCTACACCTTC
CASNLSGQSNYGYTF
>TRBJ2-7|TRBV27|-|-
TGTGCCAGCAGTTTATCGGTTAGCTACGAGCAGTACTTC
CASSLSVSYEQYF
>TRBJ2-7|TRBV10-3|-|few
TGTGCCATCAGTGGTCCGGGTATGGGCGAGCAGTACTTC
CAISGPGMGEQYF
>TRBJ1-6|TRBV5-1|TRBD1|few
TGCGCCAGCAGCTCTACAGGGGTGGAAAATTCACCCCTCCACTTT
CASSSTGVENSPLHF
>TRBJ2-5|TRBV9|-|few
TGTGCCAGCAGCGTAGCTACTATTGTCGGGGAGACCCAGTACTTC
CASSVATIVGETQYF
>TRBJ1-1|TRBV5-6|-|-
TGTGCCAGCACAAGAGGAGTGACTGAAGCTTTCTTT
CASTRGVTEAFF
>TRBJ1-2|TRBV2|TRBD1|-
TGTGCCAGCAGGGCGGACAGGGAAGGCTACACCTTC
CASRADREGYTF